This T cell receptor beta chain came from a study of tumor-infiltrating lymphocytes in localized non-small cell lung cancer. Across the study: Each patient gave resected tumor and non-adjacent uninvolved lung tissue.

The V gene's germline CDR1 is MGHDK and CDR2 SYGVNS. V was clipped by 3 bases and J by 0 bases, with 13 bases between them. The CDR3 sequence is 16 residues long. Clones were read by immunoSEQ multiplex PCR, and TCRdb kept only the in-frame ones, dropping some. The data hold about 15,000 clones, with 69% observed a single time. This receptor was taken from a human donor with non-small cell lung cancer. The V gene is TRBV25-1, the J gene TRBJ2-3; either TRBD1 or TRBD2 may fit D (5 bases each). Sequencing was performed on lung tumor tissue. The CDR3 loop is CASSDPRDGSTDTQYF. In DNA form, the CDR3 reads TGTGCCAGCAGTGACCCCAGGGACGGCAGCACAGATACGCAGTATTTT.